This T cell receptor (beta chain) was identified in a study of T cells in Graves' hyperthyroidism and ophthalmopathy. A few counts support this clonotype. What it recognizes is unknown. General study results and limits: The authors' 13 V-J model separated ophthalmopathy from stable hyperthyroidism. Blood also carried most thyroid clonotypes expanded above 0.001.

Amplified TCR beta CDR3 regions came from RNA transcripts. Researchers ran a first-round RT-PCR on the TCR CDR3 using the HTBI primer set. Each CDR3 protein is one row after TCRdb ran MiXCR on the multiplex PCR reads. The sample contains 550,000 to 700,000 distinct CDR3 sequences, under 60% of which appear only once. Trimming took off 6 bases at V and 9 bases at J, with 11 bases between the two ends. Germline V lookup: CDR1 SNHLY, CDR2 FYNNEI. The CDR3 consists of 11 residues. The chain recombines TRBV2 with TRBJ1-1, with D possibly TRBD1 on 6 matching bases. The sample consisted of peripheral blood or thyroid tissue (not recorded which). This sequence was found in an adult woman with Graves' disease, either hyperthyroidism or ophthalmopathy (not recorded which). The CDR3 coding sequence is TGTGCCAGCAGCGTGGGGGGCAAAGCTTTCTTT. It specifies CASSVGGKAFF.